The TCR beta chain under discussion was sequenced for a study of Ad26.COV2.S vaccination and SARS-CoV-2 variants. J lost 5 bases, V lost 0 bases, and 15 bases had no gene match. The CDR3 loop spans 19 amino acids. The germline V gene encodes CDR1 LNHDA and CDR2 SQIVND (reference sequence). Data came from immunoSEQ multiplex PCR; TCRdb stores just in-frame clones and leaves some out. The sample includes fewer than 400,000 clones, roughly 90% seen only once; the top ten take approximately 5%. This sample's treatment: roughly 18 received Ad26.COV2.S at low or high dose, single or two shots; 5 received placebo; per-sample allocation not given. Samples were taken on day 63 after the first vaccine or placebo injection.

The source material was peripheral blood, sampled in a trial of Ad26.COV2.S vaccine versus placebo. The origin of this receptor is a person aged 18-65 years who received the Ad26.COV2.S COVID-19 vaccine or a placebo. The chain combines TRBV19 with TRBJ2-3; 9 nucleotides align to TRBD2. For the CDR3, the DNA is TGTGCCAGTAGTATAGATGGGTCATCCCCCTGGCGGGGGGGAGATACGCAGTATTTT. Amino acids: CASSIDGSSPWRGGDTQYF.